This record concerns one T cell receptor beta chain sequence. Its antigen is undetermined. CD45RA+ naive and CD45RA-negative memory subsets were separated from CD4+ cells. Trimming took 6 bases from V and 5 from J, leaving 20 bases between them. Germline CDR1 SGHRS, CDR2 YFSETQ. The CDR3 consists of 16 residues. This specimen comes from a study of shared clonotypes between healthy human individuals. About the research overall: Donors had three CD4 naive, three CD4 memory, two CD8 naive and one CD8 memory plate apiece. General study points: When naive CD4 clonotypes were compared across four donors, around 5% were shared.

It was across several immunoSEQ plates that each subset's genomic DNA was evenly split. Assay used: immunoSEQ multiplex PCR; TCRdb lists only in-frame clones, some missing. The sample contains under 1,100,000 clones, about 74% of which appear only once. This receptor was taken from a young man in good health. V and J are TRBV5-1 and TRBJ2-2, with D unresolved. Sequenced material: memory CD4+ T cells sorted from blood. The subset was: CD45RA-negative fraction. CDR3: CASTERPGQTTGELFF. CDR3 bases: TGCGCCAGCACCGAACGCCCCGGGCAGACGACCGGGGAGCTGTTTTTT.